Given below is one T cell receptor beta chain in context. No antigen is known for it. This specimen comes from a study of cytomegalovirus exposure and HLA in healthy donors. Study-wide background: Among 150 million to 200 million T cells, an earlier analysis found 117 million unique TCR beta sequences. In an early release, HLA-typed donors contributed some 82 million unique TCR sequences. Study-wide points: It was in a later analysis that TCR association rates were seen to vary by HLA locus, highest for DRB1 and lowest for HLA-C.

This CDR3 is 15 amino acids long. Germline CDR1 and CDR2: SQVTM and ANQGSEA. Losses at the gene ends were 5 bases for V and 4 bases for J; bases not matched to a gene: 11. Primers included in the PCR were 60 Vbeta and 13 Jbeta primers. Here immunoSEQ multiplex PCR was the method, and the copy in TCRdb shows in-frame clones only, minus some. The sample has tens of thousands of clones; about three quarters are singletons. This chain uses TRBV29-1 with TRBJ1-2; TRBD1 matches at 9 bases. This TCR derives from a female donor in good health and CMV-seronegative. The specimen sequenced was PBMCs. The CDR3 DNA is TGCAGCGTTCAAAAGTGGGGACAGGGAACCTATGGCTACACCTTC. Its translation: CSVQKWGQGTYGYTF.